This T cell receptor beta chain comes out of a study of radiation and T cells in renal cell carcinoma. Study-wide results and caveats: Pretreatment tumor biopsies were lacking, so baseline clonotypes are unknown.

A note on this clone: Antigen specificity is unknown.

TCRdb's copy holds only in-frame clones and misses some; the assay was immunoSEQ multiplex PCR. The sample yields more than 120,000 clones, approximately 86% seen once. The CDR3 contains 16 residues. CDR1 and CDR2 (germline): SGHDT, YYEEEE. V shed 4 bases and J shed 5 bases, with 20 bases lying between them. The time point: blood 4 weeks post-SBRT, at nephrectomy. Treatment noted: 15 Gy SBRT to primary tumor, nephrectomy 4 weeks later. Serial blood draws occurred at baseline and 2 and 4 weeks post-SBRT. The patient's renal cell carcinoma had clear cell pathology. This sequence was found in a woman aged 50 to 60 with renal cell carcinoma. The sample in question was blood, obtained from a patient whose treatment included radiotherapy and nephrectomy. The chain is built from TRBV5-6 and TRBJ2-3; possibly TRBD2 for D (6 bases). CDR3 amino acids: CASSPRRATRRDTQYF. The CDR3 nucleotides read TGTGCCAGCAGCCCGAGGAGGGCCACACGGAGAGATACGCAGTATTTT.